These 19 T cell receptor beta chains share one sample of origin, sequenced in a study of CD8 T cells in ankylosing spondylitis. TCRdb passed the 5' RACE reads through MiXCR, listing each CDR3 protein once. The repertoire holds around 440,000 distinct CDR3 sequences, approximately 17% seen once, with around 0.92% in the top ten. No antigen has been assigned to these receptors. Study-wide points: Roughly eight highly homologous variants made up a TCR beta motif that seemed to typify ankylosing spondylitis blood.

Source material: blood, either unsorted or a sorted T cell fraction (not recorded which). The origin of the receptors is a male donor with ankylosing spondylitis.

The V call is TRBV29-1, the J call TRBJ2-2; 7 bases are shared with TRBD1. There are 16 residues in the CDR3. Germline CDR1 is SQVTM and CDR2 is ANQGSEA. The V segment lost 4 bases and the J segment 3 bases; nucleotides outside the gene matches: 11. CDR3: CSVAGGPGQYTGELFF. DNA for the CDR3: TGCAGCGTTGCAGGAGGCCCGGGACAGTACACCGGGGAGCTGTTTTTT.

This clonotype was recorded a few times. This chain connects TRBV5-1 to TRBJ2-2; the D call may be TRBD1 or TRBD2 (6 bases each). CDR3 size: 17 residues. Germline V gene lookup returns CDR1 SGHRS and CDR2 YFSETQ. V lost 6 bases and J lost 6, with 24 bases in between. Here the CDR3 DNA reads TGCGCCAGCACCGGAGGGGGGCAACCTCCAGGGGCCGGGGAGCTGTTTTTT. Encoded protein: CASTGGGQPPGAGELFF.

The chain couples TRBV12-3 or TRBV12-4 to TRBJ1-1, with TRBD1 matching over 7 bases. The CDR3 runs 14 residues. The V segment lost 6 bases and the J segment 1 base; nucleotides outside the gene matches: 5. The CDR3 here is CASRPGQRNTEAFF. Written as DNA, the CDR3 is TGTGCCAGCAGGCCGGGACAGCGGAACACTGAAGCTTTCTTT.

The sample holds many counts of this clonotype. One end of the junction varies from germline; a read error may be responsible. V is TRBV5-1 and J is TRBJ2-1, with D perhaps TRBD2 (6 bases). Per the germline V gene, CDR1 is SGHRS and CDR2 is YFSETQ. This CDR3 comprises 15 residues. This CDR3 is CASSLGGARYNEQFF. DNA for the CDR3: TGCGCCAGCAGTTTGGGGGGAGCTCGTTACAATGAGCAGTTCTTC.

The chain uses TRBV4-2 and TRBJ2-1; D is ambiguous. This CDR3 comprises 15 residues. The germline CDR1 and CDR2 sequences are LGHNA and YNFKEQ. Trimming pared 0 bases from V and 3 bases from J, leaving 9 bases between. The DNA of the CDR3 is TGTGCCAGCAGCCAAGATCGGAACAGCTACAATGAGCAGTTCTTC. This gives the protein CASSQDRNSYNEQFF.

This clonotype was counted many times. This rearrangement joins TRBV4-3 to TRBJ1-1; the match to TRBD1 covers 7 bases. Germline lookup yields CDR1 LGHNA and CDR2 YSLEER. The CDR3 loop spans 14 amino acids. Trimming took 4 bases from V and 3 from J; bases not matched to a gene: 5. The CDR3 loop reads CASSLDRTYTEAFF. CDR3 DNA: TGCGCCAGCAGCCTGGACAGGACCTACACTGAAGCTTTCTTT.

This chain connects TRBV20-1 to TRBJ2-2; D perhaps matches TRBD2 (6 bases). Trimming cost V 0 bases and J 3 bases, with 17 bases left between them. Per germline, CDR1 DFQATT and CDR2 SNEGSKA (reference sequence). This CDR3 has 17 amino acids. This chain's CDR3 is CSARDASRRGDTGELFF. In nucleotides, the CDR3 is TGCAGTGCTAGAGACGCCTCGCGGAGGGGAGACACCGGGGAGCTGTTTTTT.

This sequence joins TRBV9 and TRBJ2-1; D gene uncertain. CDR1 SGDLS and CDR2 YYNGEE come from the germline V gene. CDR3 length: 15 residues. V lost 0 bases, J lost 3 bases, and 10 bases lay in between. The CDR3 is CASSVVGGDYNEQFF. DNA of the CDR3: TGTGCCAGCAGCGTAGTGGGTGGGGACTACAATGAGCAGTTCTTC.

This chain joins TRBV12-3 or TRBV12-4 and TRBJ2-3; D gene uncertain. CDR3 size: 14 residues. V lost 3 bases and J lost 4, with 11 bases in between. The CDR3 region is CASSLSTVSDTQYF. In DNA, the CDR3 is TGTGCCAGCAGTTTGTCAACAGTTTCAGATACGCAGTATTTT.

The rearrangement joins TRBV18 to TRBJ2-3; no reliable D call. Trimming cost V 3 bases and J 4 bases, with 11 bases left between them. Germline-derived CDR1 and CDR2 are KGHSH and LQKENI. The CDR3 contains 14 residues. The CDR3 region has the DNA TGTGCCAGCTCACCCGCTATGCTGTCAGATACGCAGTATTTT. This sequence encodes CASSPAMLSDTQYF.

Many counts were recorded for this clonotype. The chain carries TRBV5-1 and TRBJ2-1; either TRBD1 or TRBD2 may supply D (5 bases each). Germline V gene sequence: CDR1 SGHRS, CDR2 YFSETQ. This CDR3 contains 19 residues. V dropped 4 bases and J dropped 4 bases, with 27 bases sitting between them. The CDR3 bases are TGCGCCAGCAGCCACCGGCAGGGACCCTTACTACCTAATTACAATGAGCAGTTCTTC. As protein: CASSHRQGPLLPNYNEQFF.

This clonotype was observed at least ten times. The chain joins TRBV29-1 to TRBJ1-1, with 7 bases lining up with TRBD1. The CDR3 is made up of 14 amino acids. V lost 7 bases, J lost 3 bases, and 11 bases stayed unmatched. Germline values: CDR1 SQVTM, CDR2 ANQGSEA. The CDR3 DNA sequence: TGCAGCGCGGAAGACAGGGTTCGGGACACTGAAGCTTTCTTT. Translation gives CSAEDRVRDTEAFF.

This clonotype was seen a handful of times. The chain couples TRBV2 to TRBJ1-2, with 10 positions matching TRBD1. V lost 2 bases and J lost 7; bases outside the gene matches: 1. CDR3 size: 13 residues. Germline V CDR1 and CDR2: SNHLY, FYNNEI. CDR3 sequence: CASSERDRGGYTF. The CDR3 DNA reads TGTGCCAGCAGTGAAAGGGACAGGGGTGGCTACACCTTC.

In this sample, this clonotype turned up many times. The chain employs TRBV5-1 and TRBJ1-6, with no clear D. V dropped 1 base and J dropped 13 bases, with 12 bases sitting between them. CDR3 length equals 13 residues. CDR1 and CDR2 from the germline V gene are SGHRS and YFSETQ. CDR3 nucleotides: TGCGCCAGCAGCTTGAATTTGGAAGGGCCCCTCCACTTT. Amino acids: CASSLNLEGPLHF.

This clonotype showed up just a few times. This rearrangement joins TRBV29-1 to TRBJ2-1; no firm D call. The CDR3 sequence is 15 residues long. V gave up 8 bases and J gave up 0 bases, with 17 bases separating them. Germline assignment: CDR1 SQVTM and CDR2 ANQGSEA. CDR3 sequence: CSSALSTVSYNEQFF. The CDR3 DNA sequence: TGCAGCTCGGCCCTTTCTACGGTCTCCTACAATGAGCAGTTCTTC.

J is TRBJ2-1 and V is TRBV10-3; TRBD2 is a possible D gene (5 bases). CDR3 length: 15 residues. Germline V gene data show CDR1 as ENHRY and CDR2 as SYGVKD. V was shortened by 11 bases and J by 2 bases, with 19 bases between the two germline ends. CDR3: CAAKEAGETYNEQFF. CDR3 DNA sequence: TGTGCCGCAAAGGAAGCCGGGGAGACCTACAATGAGCAGTTCTTC.

This clonotype was seen ten or more times. The V call is TRBV29-1, the J call TRBJ2-7, with no clear D. Trimming pared 7 bases from V and 0 bases from J, leaving 7 bases between. This CDR3 has 11 amino acids. In germline, CDR1 is SQVTM, CDR2 ANQGSEA. CDR3 residues: CSASSSYEQYF. The CDR3 bases are TGCAGCGCCAGTAGCTCCTACGAGCAGTACTTC.

The chain combines TRBV20-1 with TRBJ2-1, with D uncertain. Germline CDR1 DFQATT, CDR2 SNEGSKA (reference sequence). Between the trimmed V and J ends, which lost 3 bases and 9 bases, there was a span of 12 bases. This CDR3 comprises 12 residues. DNA for the CDR3: TGCAGTGCTAGGGAGCTAGACGTTGAGCAGTTCTTC. Translating gives CSARELDVEQFF.

The chain has TRBV4-2 and TRBJ2-1; maybe TRBD2 (5 bases). The CDR3 length is 14 residues. Germline assignment: CDR1 LGHNA and CDR2 YNFKEQ. Trimming took off 2 bases at V and 9 bases at J, with 14 bases between the two ends. CDR3 in DNA: TGTGCCAGCAGCCAATCGGACTTGCGAGGTGAGCAGTTCTTC. Residues: CASSQSDLRGEQFF.